This TCR beta chain derives from a study of T cell changes during pregnancy in multiple sclerosis. Trimming cost V 4 bases and J 3 bases, with 12 bases left between them. Germline CDR1 is LNHNV and CDR2 is YYDKDF (reference sequence). The CDR3 covers 14 residues. This clone showed up just once. Generated by immunoSEQ multiplex PCR, the TCRdb table keeps only in-frame clones and is missing some. The sample records some 30,000 clones, nearly 90% being singletons. This chain connects TRBV15 to TRBJ1-1; no reliable D call. Sequenced here: CD8+ T cells from peripheral blood mononuclear cells, sampled in the third trimester of pregnancy. The TCR comes from a female donor with multiple sclerosis, enrolled in a pregnancy study. The CDR3 region has the DNA TGTGCCACCAGCAACTCGGTGGGAGACACTGAAGCTTTCTTT. As protein: CATSNSVGDTEAFF.